These 23 T cell receptor beta chains originate from one sample sequenced in a study of shared clonotypes between healthy human individuals. Only in-frame clones appear in the TCRdb table, and some are missing; sequencing was by immunoSEQ multiplex PCR. This table holds about 2 million clones, 90% to 95% found once. Sequencing input: naive CD4+ T cells sorted from blood. Subset specified: CD45RA+ positively selected. The receptors were gathered from a man between 18 and 35 years old in good health.

The chain has TRBV6-1 and TRBJ2-5; 7 bases are shared with TRBD2. V shed 4 bases and J 8 bases; nucleotides not matched to a gene: 7. Germline CDR1 reads MNHNS; CDR2 reads SASEGT. CDR3 size: 13 residues. The CDR3 DNA sequence: TGTGCCAGCAGTGTGACCGGGGAGGGAACCCAGTACTTC. Protein product: CASSVTGEGTQYF.

This chain connects TRBV4-3 to TRBJ1-1; D gene unclear. Trimming pared 3 bases from V and 1 base from J, leaving 9 bases between. The germline CDR1 and CDR2 sequences are LGHNA and YSLEER. The CDR3 extends over 14 amino acids. The CDR3 loop reads CASSQVGRNTEAFF. For the CDR3, the DNA is TGCGCCAGCAGCCAGGTAGGGAGGAACACTGAAGCTTTCTTT.

The V call is TRBV11-2, the J call TRBJ2-7, with no clear D. V was trimmed by 1 base and J by 0 bases, leaving 4 bases between them. The germline V gene encodes CDR1 SGHAT and CDR2 FQNNGV. The CDR3 runs to 13 residues. CDR3 loop: CASSLVSSYEQYF. CDR3 sequence (DNA): TGTGCCAGCAGCTTAGTTAGCTCCTACGAGCAGTACTTC.

The rearrangement joins TRBV7-8 to TRBJ2-7; D is possibly TRBD1 (6 bases). CDR3 size: 13 residues. CDR1 and CDR2 from the germline V gene are SGHVS and FQNEAQ. The germline V and J ends were trimmed by 1 base and 12 bases, with 16 bases remaining between them. The CDR3 region has the DNA TGTGCCAGCAGCTTAGTTCAGGGGCAGGGGTGGTACTTC. It codes for CASSLVQGQGWYF. The whole variable domain, remainder taken from reference TRBV7-8 and TRBJ2-7, is GAGVSQSPRYKVAKRGQDVALRCDPISGHVSLFWYQQALGQGPEFLTYFQNEAQLDKSGLPSDRFFAERPEGSVSTLKIQRTQQEDSAVYLCASSLVQGQGWYFGPGTRLTVT.

This clone was found once. Other nucleotide sequences from this sample produce the same CDR3. The genes are TRBV28 and TRBJ1-1; D possibly corresponds to TRBD1 (5 bases). The CDR3 is made up of 14 amino acids. Germline CDR1 MDHEN, CDR2 SYDVKM. V lost 5 bases, J lost 0 bases, and 10 bases lay in between. The CDR3 DNA follows: TGTGCCAGCAGTACGGGGACGGTGAACACTGAAGCTTTCTTT. This gives the protein CASSTGTVNTEAFF.

The J gene is TRBJ2-5, the V gene TRBV2, with TRBD2 identical over 10 bases. The J segment lost 4 bases and the V segment lost 2 bases, leaving 4 bases of the junction unmatched. CDR3 length: 15 residues. Germline V gives CDR1 SNHLY, CDR2 FYNNEI. CDR3 in DNA: TGTGCCAGCAGTGAAACCAGCGGGGGGGCAGAGACCCAGTACTTC. It specifies CASSETSGGAETQYF.

The chain combines TRBV5-1 with TRBJ1-5; no definite D call. CDR1 and CDR2 from the germline V gene are SGHRS and YFSETQ. The CDR3 contains 15 residues. V lost 2 bases, J lost 2 bases, and 11 bases lay in between. CDR3 nucleotides: TGCGCCAGCAGCTTAGATCCCGGTCGCAATCAGCCCCAGCATTTT. Its protein product is CASSLDPGRNQPQHF.

The chain employs TRBV13 and TRBJ1-1; D is undetermined. Germline CDR1 reads PRHDT; CDR2 reads FYEKMQ (reference sequence). Trimming pared 6 bases from V and 4 bases from J, leaving 15 bases between. CDR3 length: 14 amino acids. The CDR3 DNA sequence: TGTGCCAGCAGATCTTTGAAGGAAGGCACTGAAGCTTTCTTT. This codes for CASRSLKEGTEAFF.

The chain has TRBV29-1 and TRBJ2-7; D is possibly TRBD1 (6 bases). Per the germline V gene, CDR1 is SQVTM and CDR2 is ANQGSEA. There are 17 residues in the CDR3. V shed 3 bases and J shed 2 bases, with 23 bases lying between them. DNA of the CDR3: TGCAGCGTTGAGCCCAAAGCTGACAGGCGCCTCCCCTACGAGCAGTACTTC. Protein product: CSVEPKADRRLPYEQYF.

The chain carries TRBV2 and TRBJ1-6, with D perhaps TRBD1 (5 bases). The V end was cut by 1 base, the J end by 2 bases, with 6 bases between. The CDR3 spans 15 residues. Per germline, CDR1 SNHLY and CDR2 FYNNEI. CDR3 loop: CASSEEGTYNSPLHF. The CDR3, as DNA: TGTGCCAGCAGTGAAGAGGGGACCTATAATTCACCCCTCCACTTT.

Details on this clone: Other DNA sequences from this sample encode an identical CDR3 as well. The chain combines TRBV6-1 with TRBJ2-7; D might be TRBD1 (5 bases). This CDR3 spans 12 amino acids. In germline, CDR1 is MNHNS, CDR2 SASEGT. V was pared by 2 bases and J by 5 bases, with 7 bases between. CDR3 region: CASSEQGDEQYF. Here the CDR3 DNA reads TGTGCCAGCAGTGAACAGGGCGACGAGCAGTACTTC.

The chain joins TRBV30 to TRBJ1-1; D uncertain. The V gene lost 4 bases and the J gene lost 5 bases, with 14 bases spanning the gap. Germline V CDR1 and CDR2: GTSNPN, SVGIG (reference sequence). This CDR3 is built from 13 residues. The CDR3 sequence: CAWTSVRETEAFF. In DNA form, the CDR3 reads TGTGCCTGGACGAGTGTAAGGGAGACTGAAGCTTTCTTT. Based on the CDR3 plus reference TRBV30 and TRBJ1-1, the full variable domain is SQTIHQWPATLVQPVGSPLSLECTVEGTSNPNLYWYRQAAGRGLQLLFYSVGIGQISSEVPQNLSASRPQDRQFILSSKKLLLSDSGFYLCAWTSVRETEAFFGQGTRLTVV.

The CDR3 spells CASSLVRATEAFF. For the CDR3, the DNA is TGTGCCAGCAGCTTAGTACGGGCCACTGAAGCTTTCTTT. This rearrangement joins TRBV11-2 to TRBJ1-1; D is uncertain. The CDR3 length is 13 residues. Per germline, CDR1 SGHAT and CDR2 FQNNGV. Trimming cost V 1 base and J 4 bases, with 7 bases left between them.

This sequence joins TRBV5-1 and TRBJ2-2, with no clear D. The CDR3 contains 13 residues. Between the trimmed V and J ends, which lost 4 bases and 7 bases, there was a span of 11 bases. Germline CDR1 reads SGHRS; CDR2 reads YFSETQ. The CDR3 loop reads CASSPFDSGELFF. As DNA, the CDR3 is TGCGCCAGCAGCCCCTTTGATAGCGGGGAGCTGTTTTTT.

CDR3 DNA: TGTGCCAGCAGACAACAGATTCAGGGTTACCAGCCCCAGCATTTT. This codes for CASRQQIQGYQPQHF. The genes are TRBV2 and TRBJ1-5; perhaps TRBD1 as D (5 bases). CDR3 length: 15 amino acids. V lost 6 bases, J lost 7 bases, and 19 bases lay in between. Germline CDR1 SNHLY, CDR2 FYNNEI.

Of note for this clone: The junction departs from germline at one end; a sequencing error may be responsible. This rearrangement joins TRBV28 to TRBJ1-5, with D possibly matching TRBD1 (6 bases). CDR1 MDHEN and CDR2 SYDVKM come from the germline V gene. This CDR3 has 20 residues. CDR3 amino acids: CAGSPGSGQGKPLSNQPQHF. CDR3 sequence (DNA): TGTGCCGGCAGTCCCGGGTCGGGGCAGGGGAAACCTCTTAGCAATCAGCCCCAGCATTTT. The variable domain in full, completed from reference TRBV28 and TRBJ1-5, reads DVKVTQSSRYLVKRTGEKVFLECVQDMDHENMFWYRQDPGLGLRLIYFSYDVKMKEKGDIPEGYSVSREKKERFSLILESASTNQTSMYLCAGSPGSGQGKPLSNQPQHFGDGTRLSIL.

In the case of this clone: Other DNA sequences in the sample encode the same CDR3. V gene TRBV5-1 combines with J gene TRBJ2-7; tentative D call: TRBD2 (6 bases). This CDR3 has 13 amino acids. The V and J ends lost 0 bases and 5 bases respectively, with 9 bases between them. The germline V gene encodes CDR1 SGHRS and CDR2 YFSETQ. CDR3 in amino acids: CASSLAGGNEQYF. The DNA of the CDR3 is TGCGCCAGCAGCTTGGCCGGGGGAAACGAGCAGTACTTC.

V usage is TRBV4-2 and J usage is TRBJ1-6; 10 bases are shared with TRBD1. Germline V gives CDR1 LGHNA, CDR2 YNFKEQ. CDR3 length: 16 residues. Trimming at V came to 5 bases and at J to 8 bases, leaving 9 bases not matched to a gene. The CDR3 bases are TGTGCCAGCAGCTTCCGACAGGGGGCAAATGATTCACCCCTCCACTTT. It specifies CASSFRQGANDSPLHF.

The rearrangement joins TRBV7-9 to TRBJ1-1; 7 bases match TRBD1. The V gene end was trimmed by 5 bases and the J gene end by 1 base; junction bases not matched to a gene: 13. Germline lookup yields CDR1 SEHNR and CDR2 FQNEAQ (reference sequence). The CDR3 length is 17 residues. The CDR3 DNA reads TGTGCCAGCAGCACTAGACAGGGTAGTCTTTCGAACACTGAAGCTTTCTTT. This translates into CASSTRQGSLSNTEAFF.

CDR3 DNA sequence: TGCAGTGCTAGCTCCGGGGTAAGCTACACCTTC. Protein sequence: CSASSGVSYTF. The rearrangement links TRBV20-1 to TRBJ1-2; the D is unclear. V shed 3 bases and J shed 9 bases, with 11 bases lying between them. Germline lookup yields CDR1 DFQATT and CDR2 SNEGSKA (reference sequence). CDR3 size: 11 residues.

This chain connects TRBV30 to TRBJ2-3, with D perhaps being TRBD1 or TRBD2 (5 bases each). The V gene's germline CDR1 is GTSNPN and CDR2 SVGIG (reference sequence). V lost 0 bases to trimming and J lost 8 bases, with 9 bases between them. The CDR3 sequence is 12 residues long. This chain's CDR3 is CAWSVEGLTQYF. CDR3 nucleotide sequence: TGTGCCTGGAGTGTAGAGGGGCTTACGCAGTATTTT. The full variable domain, rest sourced from reference TRBV30 and TRBJ2-3, is SQTIHQWPATLVQPVGSPLSLECTVEGTSNPNLYWYRQAAGRGLQLLFYSVGIGQISSEVPQNLSASRPQDRQFILSSKKLLLSDSGFYLCAWSVEGLTQYFGPGTRLTVL.

The V gene is TRBV5-1, the J gene TRBJ2-5; D call uncertain. The V gene's germline CDR1 is SGHRS and CDR2 YFSETQ. V gave up 0 bases and J gave up 4 bases, with 7 bases separating them. The CDR3 contains 13 residues. In DNA form, the CDR3 reads TGCGCCAGCAGCTTGGGAGATATAGAGACCCAGTACTTC. Its translation is CASSLGDIETQYF.

This chain connects TRBV5-8 to TRBJ2-7; weak D call: TRBD2 (5 bases). The CDR3 contains 12 residues. Germline V gene lookup returns CDR1 SGHTS and CDR2 YDEGEE. V was trimmed by 6 bases and J by 4 bases, leaving 11 bases between them. The chain's CDR3 is CASTVGVYEQYF. The DNA of the CDR3 is TGTGCCAGCACCGTCGGGGTTTACGAGCAGTACTTC.